Listed below are T cell receptor beta chains from one sample, sequenced in a study of CD8+CD57+ T cells in acquired aplastic anemia. TCRdb itself ran the reads through MiXCR, one entry per CDR3 protein. The sample yields 150,000 to 200,000 distinct CDR3 sequences, just under 45% seen once. The sequencing input was sorted CD4+, CD8+, or CD8+CD57+ T cells (not recorded which) from PBMCs. Every receptor here comes from a human donor in good health. Both conserved end residues are part of each CDR3. A D gene is named only where the DNA matches it firmly. Not every row has a clone size; where given, it reads once, few, many or a size class.

many	TRBD2	TRBJ2-1	TRBV7-3	TGTGCCAGCAGCTGGGGGGGGGGAACCGCAAATGAGCAGTTCTTC	CASSWGGGTANEQFF
-	TRBD1	TRBJ1-1	TRBV10-3	TGTGCCATCAGCCCCGGGACAGGGGCACTTGAAGCTTTCTTT	CAISPGTGALEAFF
few	-	TRBJ1-6	TRBV18	TGTGCCAGCTCACCATCTTTGCAGGGGAGTAATCCCCTCCACTTT	CASSPSLQGSNPLHF
many	TRBD2	TRBJ2-7	TRBV12-3/TRBV12-4	TGTGCCAGCAGTGTACGACTAGCATTCATCTACGAGCAGTACTTC	CASSVRLAFIYEQYF
many	-	TRBJ1-1	TRBV12-3/TRBV12-4	TGTGCCAGCAGTTTGAGCAGCATGAACACTGAAGCTTTCTTT	CASSLSSMNTEAFF
-	-	TRBJ2-7	TRBV7-2	TGTGCCAGCAGCTTCGGGACGGTCGAGCAGTACTTC	CASSFGTVEQYF
once	-	TRBJ2-5	TRBV10-2	TGCGCCAGCAGTGAGTCCAGGAGAGAGACCCAGTACTTC	CASSESRRETQYF
-	-	TRBJ2-7	TRBV20-1	TGCAGTGCTAGAGATATCGGGGCTATCCCCTACGAGCAGTACTTC	CSARDIGAIPYEQYF
-	-	TRBJ2-7	TRBV16	TGTGCCAGCAGCCTTCACACCGAGCAGTACTTC	CASSLHTEQYF
-	TRBD1	TRBJ2-2	TRBV7-9	TGTGCCAGCAGCTTGTACAGGGGGCCCGGGGAGCTGTTTTTT	CASSLYRGPGELFF
many	-	TRBJ2-6	TRBV27	TGTGCCAGCAGACTTGGAGGATCTGGGGCCAACGTCCTGACTTTC	CASRLGGSGANVLTF
-	-	TRBJ1-1	TRBV20-1	TGCAGTGCAAGCCTAGGTGGGGGCAGTGACACTGAAGCTTTCTTT	CSASLGGGSDTEAFF
-	-	TRBJ2-7	TRBV19	TGTGCCAGTAGTACAAGAACGGGGTCCTACGAGCAGTACTTC	CASSTRTGSYEQYF
once	TRBD1	TRBJ2-7	TRBV6-1	TGTGCCAGCACTCAGACAGGGACCAGCTCCTACGAGCAGTACTTC	CASTQTGTSSYEQYF
-	-	TRBJ1-2	TRBV2	TGTGCCAGCAGTGACGACAGCCTTAACTATGGCTACACCTTC	CASSDDSLNYGYTF
many	-	TRBJ2-7	TRBV18	TGTGCCAGCTCACCGCCAGTCGGCAGGGGCTACGAGCAGTACTTC	CASSPPVGRGYEQYF
many	TRBD1	TRBJ1-2	TRBV19	TGTGCCAGTAGTGTACCCGGGACAGGGGTTGTTGGCTACACCTTC	CASSVPGTGVVGYTF
few	-	TRBJ1-1	TRBV7-9	TGTGCCAGCAGCTTTGGACAGCCCGAAGCTTTCTTT	CASSFGQPEAFF
-	-	TRBJ2-6	TRBV10-3	TGTGCCAGCAGTTACTACGGGGCCAACGTCCTGACTTTC	CASSYYGANVLTF
few	-	TRBJ2-1	TRBV28	TGTGCCAGCAGTTCGCAGGCGCGTTGGAGCGTCCAGGCCTTC	CASSSQARWSVQAF
many	-	TRBJ1-3	TRBV5-6	TGTGCCAGCAGGTGGATATCTGGAAACACCATATATTTT	CASRWISGNTIYF
many	-	TRBJ1-4	TRBV7-2	TGTGCCAGCAGCTTATCGGGGGGGGGCGTGAAGGAAAAACTGTTTTTT	CASSLSGGGVKEKLFF
many	TRBD2	TRBJ2-5	TRBV19	TGTGCCAGTAGTATCGGGACTTTAGCGGGGCGAAACCAAGAGACCCAGTACTTC	CASSIGTLAGRNQETQYF
-	-	TRBJ1-2	TRBV10-2	TGCGCCAGCGGGGAGAACTATGGCTACACCTTC	CASGENYGYTF
-	TRBD2	TRBJ2-1	TRBV2	TGTGCCAGTAGTACAGGGACTAGCGGTACCTACGAGCAGTTCTTC	CASSTGTSGTYEQFF
many	-	TRBJ2-7	TRBV12-3/TRBV12-4	TGTGCCAGCAGCTCTTTCCGGCTCTCCTACGAGCAGTACTTC	CASSSFRLSYEQYF
-	TRBD1	TRBJ2-7	TRBV29-1	TGCAGCGTTGCAAAAGGGACAGGGGGCAACGAGCAGTACTTC	CSVAKGTGGNEQYF
many	-	TRBJ2-5	TRBV5-1	TGCGCCAGCAGCTTGGGGCCGACGGAGACCCAGTACTTC	CASSLGPTETQYF
many	-	TRBJ1-5	TRBV7-2	TGTGCCAGCAGCCCTAGGCAACAGGGTAGGGTGGATAGCAATCAGCCCCAGCATTTT	CASSPRQQGRVDSNQPQHF
once	-	TRBJ2-6	TRBV19	TGTGCCAGTAGTATTGGGGGCCGACAGCAATCCGGGGCCAACGTCCCGACTTTC	CASSIGGRQQSGANVPTF
-	TRBD2	TRBJ2-7	TRBV20-1	TGCAGTGCTAGATCGTACGGGGCCGGACTAGCGGTAAGCTACGAGCAGTACTTC	CSARSYGAGLAVSYEQYF
-	-	TRBJ1-6	TRBV11-1	TGTGCCAGCAGCTTAAGGGGGGTTCACGGTAATTCACCCCTCCACTTT	CASSLRGVHGNSPLHF
-	-	TRBJ1-2	TRBV9	TGTGCCAGCAGCCCCGGGGGGGCCCTACCTAACTATGGCTACACCTTC	CASSPGGALPNYGYTF
many	-	TRBJ1-5	TRBV2	TGTGCCAGCAGCCCAAGTTATAGCAATCAGCCCCAGCATTTT	CASSPSYSNQPQHF
-	TRBD1	TRBJ2-7	TRBV7-8	TGTGCCAGCAGCTCCTTCAATCAGGGGGCATTCTACGAGCAGTACTTC	CASSSFNQGAFYEQYF
-	-	TRBJ1-1	TRBV27	TGTGCCAGCAGTACAGGGAGACCTAACACTGAAGCTTTCTTT	CASSTGRPNTEAFF
many	-	TRBJ1-2	TRBV5-6	TGTGCCAGCAGCTTGGGAGGTTACAACTATGGCTACACCTTC	CASSLGGYNYGYTF
once	TRBD2	TRBJ2-7	TRBV19	TGTGCCAGTAGTATTGCTAGCGGGTATTACGAGCAGTACTTC	CASSIASGYYEQYF
-	TRBD1	TRBJ2-7	TRBV15	TGTGCCACCAGCAGGACCGGGACAGGGTTCTACGAGCAGTACTTC	CATSRTGTGFYEQYF
many	-	TRBJ2-7	TRBV20-1	TGCAGTGCCAAAGGACAAGCCCCCTACGAGCAGTACTTC	CSAKGQAPYEQYF
-	TRBD2	TRBJ2-1	TRBV10-2	TGCGCCAGCAGTAGGGGGGGACTAGCGGGACCTGCCTACAATGAGCAGTTCTTC	CASSRGGLAGPAYNEQFF
many	TRBD1	TRBJ1-2	TRBV6-1	TGTGCCAGCAAGCCAGACAGGGCGAACTATGGCTACACCTTC	CASKPDRANYGYTF
many	TRBD1	TRBJ2-3	TRBV20-1	TGCAGTGCTAGAGGCGTCCCGGGACAGGGGGCCGGGTCGGATACGCAGTATTTT	CSARGVPGQGAGSDTQYF
many	TRBD1	TRBJ2-1	TRBV2	TGTGCCAGCAGTCCGACCGGGACAGGGATCGATGAGCAGTTCTTC	CASSPTGTGIDEQFF
-	TRBD2	TRBJ2-2	TRBV9	TGTGCCAGCAGCGTAAGCAGCGGGGGTACCGGGGAGCTGTTTTTT	CASSVSSGGTGELFF
many	-	TRBJ1-6	TRBV14	TGTGCCAGCAGCCCCTGGGGGAGCAGAAATTCACCCCTCCACTTT	CASSPWGSRNSPLHF
-	-	TRBJ1-2	TRBV25-1	TGTGCCAGCAAACCCCCGGGACTTGGACAACTAAGAGATGGCTACACCTTC	CASKPPGLGQLRDGYTF
-	-	TRBJ2-7	TRBV6-1	TGTGCCAGCAGGGACTATCTTGGATACGAGCAGTACTTC	CASRDYLGYEQYF
-	TRBD2	TRBJ2-1	TRBV10-1	TGCGCCAGCAGTGAGCCACCCTACCTAGCGGGGGGCCTGAATGAGCAGTTCTTC	CASSEPPYLAGGLNEQFF
-	-	TRBJ2-1	TRBV15	TGTGCCACCAGCAGAGAACAACGGTACAATGAGCAGTTCTTC	CATSREQRYNEQFF
few	TRBD2	TRBJ2-3	TRBV3-1	TGTGCCAGCAGCCGATCTGGACTAGCGGGGGGCCTTCACACAGATACGCAGTATTTT	CASSRSGLAGGLHTDTQYF